The T cell receptor beta chain under discussion was sequenced for a study of CD8 T cells in ankylosing spondylitis. This CDR3 has 15 residues. Trimming pared 4 bases from V and 2 bases from J, leaving 15 bases between. Germline loops: CDR1 SGHDT, CDR2 YYEEEE. As to this clonotype: Its cognate antigen is unknown.

MiXCR was run by TCRdb on the 5' RACE reads, yielding one entry per CDR3 protein. The repertoire holds 800,000 to 900,000 distinct CDR3 sequences, with over 9.5% as singletons. Study-wide findings and caveats: The authors found the disease-linked clones to be CD8+ and relatively rare in peripheral blood. What appeared characteristic of ankylosing spondylitis blood was a TCR beta motif of 7 or 8 highly homologous variants.

Sequenced input: blood, either unsorted or a sorted T cell fraction (not recorded which). The chain combines TRBV5-6 with TRBJ2-5, with D unresolved. The TCR originated in a male donor with ankylosing spondylitis. CDR3 sequence (DNA): TGTGCCAGCAGCCCATCCCCAGTGGTTCAAGAGACCCAGTACTTC. Protein product: CASSPSPVVQETQYF. The entire variable domain, with the rest obtained from reference TRBV5-6 and TRBJ2-5, is as follows: DAGVTQSPTHLIKTRGQQVTLRCSPKSGHDTVSWYQQALGQGPQFIFQYYEEEERQRGNFPDRFSGHQFPNYSSELNVNALLLGDSALYLCASSPSPVVQETQYFGPGTRLLVL.